The 23 T cell receptor beta chains reported below all come from one sample, sequenced in a study of blood T cells in healthy people across ages. Combining a sample-barcoded 5' primer with a J-beta primer mix, a second PCR ran for roughly 7 to 11 cycles. TCRdb re-derived calls from the 5' RACE reads in MiXCR, one entry per CDR3 protein. The sample holds hundreds of thousands of distinct CDR3 sequences; roughly 50% are singletons and the top ten take around 15%. Sequencing used blood. The receptors originated from a man aged 25 to 40 in good health.

This clonotype appeared a single time. The V and J genes are TRBV29-1 and TRBJ2-3; no reliable D call. CDR1 is SQVTM, CDR2 ANQGSEA, per germline. V lost 4 bases, J lost 2 bases, and 10 bases lay in between. This CDR3 has 13 amino acids. The CDR3 reads CSVVYGNTDTQYF. CDR3 nucleotide sequence: TGCAGCGTTGTGTACGGAAACACAGATACGCAGTATTTT.

The chain has TRBV28 and TRBJ2-5; D is possibly TRBD2 (8 bases). Germline V CDR1 and CDR2: MDHEN, SYDVKM. This CDR3 has 15 residues. The germline V and J ends were trimmed by 5 bases and 1 base, with 14 bases remaining between them. In DNA, the CDR3 is TGTGCCAGCAGTCGGGGGGGGGACAGCCAAGAGACCCAGTACTTC. Translating it yields CASSRGGDSQETQYF.

This clonotype was counted only a few times. V gene TRBV7-2 combines with J gene TRBJ2-5; D remains ambiguous. The CDR3 consists of 11 residues. The V gene lost 8 bases and the J gene lost 6 bases, with 10 bases spanning the gap. The germline V gene has CDR1 SGHTA and CDR2 FQGNSA. In DNA form, the CDR3 reads TGTGCCAGCCGAATTTCGCAGACCCAGTACTTC. Protein sequence: CASRISQTQYF.

The chain recombines TRBV4-1 with TRBJ2-1, with D perhaps matching TRBD1 (5 bases). V lost 0 bases, J lost 2 bases, and 14 bases lay in between. Germline V gives CDR1 MGHRA, CDR2 YSYEKL. CDR3 size: 17 residues. CDR3 in amino acids: CASSQEGRIKTYNEQFF. As DNA, the CDR3 is TGCGCCAGCAGCCAAGAGGGGCGGATAAAAACCTACAATGAGCAGTTCTTC.

This clonotype appeared a few times. This chain uses TRBV9 with TRBJ2-6; 7 bases align to TRBD1. The CDR3 spans 17 residues. Germline CDR1 reads SGDLS; CDR2 reads YYNGEE. V shed 0 bases, J shed 0 bases, and the junction held 3 bases outside the gene matches. The CDR3: CASSVGQGDSGANVLTF. The CDR3 DNA is TGTGCCAGCAGCGTAGGACAGGGAGACTCTGGGGCCAACGTCCTGACTTTC.

This chain connects TRBV2 to TRBJ2-3; no clear D. Germline V gene lookup returns CDR1 SNHLY and CDR2 FYNNEI. Between the trimmed V and J ends, which lost 8 bases and 6 bases, there was a span of 15 bases. CDR3 length equals 13 residues. This CDR3 is CASWEGSRDTQYF. The CDR3 DNA is TGTGCCAGCTGGGAAGGGTCACGGGATACGCAGTATTTT.

V usage is TRBV4-1 and J usage is TRBJ1-4; no definite D call. CDR3 size: 15 residues. Germline loops: CDR1 MGHRA, CDR2 YSYEKL. Trimming pared 0 bases from V and 6 bases from J, leaving 11 bases between. The chain's CDR3 is CASSQDPRTDEKLFF. In DNA form, the CDR3 reads TGCGCCAGCAGCCAAGATCCGAGGACCGATGAAAAACTGTTTTTT.

The V gene is TRBV28, the J gene TRBJ1-2; D not certain. From germline, CDR1 is MDHEN and CDR2 SYDVKM. V was clipped by 8 bases and J by 1 base, with 11 bases between them. The CDR3 runs to 13 residues. This CDR3 reads CASRDGFNYGYTF. The CDR3 DNA reads TGTGCCAGCCGGGATGGGTTTAACTATGGCTACACCTTC.

This clonotype showed up just a few times. The V and J genes are TRBV7-2 and TRBJ2-7, with D possibly called TRBD1 or TRBD2 (5 bases each). The CDR3 has 16 amino acids. V shed 5 bases and J shed 0 bases, with 17 bases lying between them. The V gene's germline CDR1 is SGHTA and CDR2 FQGNSA. The CDR3 DNA sequence: TGTGCCAGCAGCCGTATCGCCGGGACGTCCTCCTACGAGCAGTACTTC. Translated, it gives CASSRIAGTSSYEQYF.

The chain combines TRBV27 with TRBJ1-6; TRBD1 matches 10 bases. The ends lost 2 bases at V and 5 bases at J; junction bases unmatched: 3. Germline CDR1 reads MNHEY; CDR2 reads SMNVEV (reference sequence). This CDR3 contains 16 residues. The CDR3 coding sequence is TGTGCCAGCAGTTTAAAGGGACAGGGGAATAATTCACCCCTCCACTTT. It codes for CASSLKGQGNNSPLHF.

In this sample, this clonotype turned up a few times. This chain uses TRBV9 with TRBJ2-1; D is unresolved. V lost 0 bases, J lost 5 bases, and 9 bases lay in between. This CDR3 spans 14 amino acids. Germline-derived CDR1 and CDR2 are SGDLS and YYNGEE. This CDR3 reads CASSVEIGNNEQFF. CDR3 bases: TGTGCCAGCAGCGTAGAAATAGGGAACAATGAGCAGTTCTTC.

The V and J genes are TRBV25-1 and TRBJ1-6, with D tentatively TRBD1 (5 bases). Trimming left V 4 bases short and J 7 bases short, with 20 bases between. CDR1 MGHDK and CDR2 SYGVNS come from the germline V gene. This CDR3 is 17 amino acids long. This chain's CDR3 is CASSGDDRPFSNSPLHF. CDR3 in DNA: TGTGCCAGCAGTGGGGATGACAGACCGTTTTCGAATTCACCCCTCCACTTT.

This clonotype was seen more than once but under ten times. The CDR3 here is CASSGLAGITDTQYF. The CDR3 nucleotides are TGTGCCAGCAGTGGACTAGCGGGGATAACAGATACGCAGTATTTT. This chain uses TRBV28 with TRBJ2-3; 12 bases are shared with TRBD2. Germline V CDR1 and CDR2: MDHEN, SYDVKM. J lost 3 bases, V lost 5 bases, and 3 bases had no gene match. The CDR3 consists of 15 residues.

CDR3 DNA sequence: TGTGCCAGCAGTGCCCCGCAGGGAGGAAGTTCACCCCTCCACTTT. It codes for CASSAPQGGSSPLHF. The gene calls are TRBV28 and TRBJ1-6, with D possibly TRBD1 on 5 matching bases. This CDR3 region has 15 residues. Germline CDR1 is MDHEN and CDR2 is SYDVKM. Trimming removed 5 bases at V and 9 bases at J, with 17 bases between.

V and J are TRBV5-1 and TRBJ1-2, with a weak D call TRBD1 (6 bases). Germline V gene data show CDR1 as SGHRS and CDR2 as YFSETQ. The CDR3 covers 16 residues. V was shortened by 9 bases and J by 8 bases, with 29 bases between the two germline ends. The CDR3, as DNA: TGCGCCACCTCACCCCCTTCACTCAGGGGATCTGGGGGCTACACCTTC. Translation: CATSPPSLRGSGGYTF.

The V and J genes are TRBV7-9 and TRBJ2-5; maybe TRBD1 (5 bases). From germline, CDR1 is SEHNR and CDR2 FQNEAQ (reference sequence). This CDR3 region has 15 residues. The V end was cut by 6 bases, the J end by 5 bases, with 19 bases between. The DNA for the CDR3 is TGTGCCAGCAGTTCCCAGACAGCCGTAGGGGAGACCCAGTACTTC. Its protein is CASSSQTAVGETQYF. Filled out from reference TRBV7-9 and TRBJ2-5, the complete variable domain reads DTGVSQNPRHKITKRGQNVTFRCDPISEHNRLYWYRQTLGQGPEFLTYFQNEAQLEKSRLLSDRFSAERPKGSFSTLEIQRTEQGDSAMYLCASSSQTAVGETQYFGPGTRLLVL.

Notes on this clonotype: The CDR3 does not end in the conserved phenylalanine or tryptophan, so this is likely a read error. The DNA is left out, because the CDR3 cannot be placed on it with certainty; the CDR3 is given as TCRdb lists it. V and J are TRBV7-9 and TRBJ2-1; the DNA was not compared with TRBD1, the D call given in the table. The CDR3 is 15 amino acids in total, end residues counted. CDR1 is SEHNR and CDR2 is FQNEAQ in the germline V gene (reference sequence). The CDR3 protein is CASSLERAGDNEQFI.

The chain is built from TRBV21-1 and TRBJ1-2; the D segment call TRBD1 is taken from the table without a DNA check. TRBV21-1 is noted as a pseudogene. The CDR3 covers 14 residues. Here the CDR3 DNA reads TGTGCCAGCAGCACCCAAGGCGGGGCTGAGGGCTACACCTTC. Protein product: CASSTQGGAEGYTF.

This clonotype was seen a handful of times. The chain recombines TRBV27 with TRBJ2-7, with D possibly TRBD2 on 7 matching bases. Germline CDR1 MNHEY, CDR2 SMNVEV (reference sequence). The CDR3 runs 17 residues. V dropped 0 bases and J dropped 0 bases, with 15 bases sitting between them. The CDR3 is CASSLSKSGGDSYEQYF. CDR3 DNA: TGTGCCAGCAGTTTATCTAAATCGGGGGGCGACTCCTACGAGCAGTACTTC.

This clonotype has just a few counts. The chain joins TRBV4-1 to TRBJ2-7; unclear D gene. V lost 9 bases to trimming and J lost 1 base, with 13 bases between them. There are 13 residues in the CDR3. CDR1 is MGHRA, CDR2 YSYEKL, per germline. The CDR3 region is CASRSADSYEQYF. In DNA, the CDR3 is TGCGCCAGTCGGTCGGCAGATTCCTACGAGCAGTACTTC.

The chain couples TRBV6-1 to TRBJ1-1; 12 nucleotides match TRBD1. The ends lost 5 bases at V and 7 bases at J; junction bases unmatched: 5. The germline V gene has CDR1 MNHNS and CDR2 SASEGT. This CDR3 region has 14 residues. CDR3 DNA: TGTGCCAGCAGTCTCGGGACAGGGGGCAGTGAAGCTTTCTTT. Encoded protein: CASSLGTGGSEAFF.

This clonotype was observed a handful of times. V is TRBV12-3 or TRBV12-4 and J is TRBJ1-5; perhaps TRBD1 as D (5 bases). V lost 6 bases to trimming and J lost 3 bases, with 12 bases between them. The CDR3 is 14 residues long. The CDR3: CASRMGLSNQPQHF. CDR3 DNA: TGTGCCAGCAGGATGGGGCTATCCAATCAGCCCCAGCATTTT.

The chain uses TRBV20-1 and TRBJ1-5; D gene unclear. Germline CDR1 DFQATT, CDR2 SNEGSKA (reference sequence). This CDR3 has 13 residues. Trimming took off 3 bases at V and 4 bases at J, with 10 bases between the two ends. Written as DNA, the CDR3 is TGCAGTGCTAGGACGGGAGCGAATCAGCCCCAGCATTTT. Amino acid sequence: CSARTGANQPQHF.